The 14 T cell receptor beta chains below come from one sample, sequenced in a study of early T cells in non-severe SARS-CoV-2 infection. TCRdb itself ran the 5' RACE reads through MiXCR, one entry per CDR3 protein. The repertoire holds approximately 34,000 distinct CDR3 sequences, with roughly 7.9% as singletons. The sequences come from whole blood, collected at baseline. The source is an adult who was a healthcare worker with PCR-confirmed SARS-CoV-2 infection or an uninfected control (not recorded which).

This clonotype showed up many times. The V and J genes are TRBV28 and TRBJ2-4; 7 nucleotides match TRBD1. V gave up 6 bases and J gave up 8 bases; unmatched junction bases: 7. Germline assignment: CDR1 MDHEN and CDR2 SYDVKM. The CDR3 runs to 13 residues. The CDR3 protein is CASSRQGSDIQYF. The DNA for the CDR3 is TGTGCCAGCAGCCGACAGGGTTCGGACATTCAGTACTTC.

This clonotype was counted between two and nine times. The V call is TRBV19, the J call TRBJ1-6, with D possibly TRBD1 on 5 matching bases. The CDR3 runs to 13 residues. The germline gives CDR1 LNHDA, CDR2 SQIVND (reference sequence). The germline V and J ends were trimmed by 4 bases and 6 bases, with 7 bases remaining between them. The CDR3 here is CASSRDFNSPLHF. In nucleotides, the CDR3 is TGTGCCAGTAGTAGGGACTTTAATTCACCCCTCCACTTT.

The chain combines TRBV12-3 or TRBV12-4 with TRBJ1-6; D is perhaps TRBD1 (5 bases). The CDR3 is 15 residues long. The V end was cut by 5 bases, the J end by 9 bases, with 17 bases between. CDR3 amino acids: CASSPGPQTGSPLHF. The CDR3 DNA reads TGTGCCAGCAGTCCGGGACCCCAAACGGGTTCACCCCTCCACTTT.

The V and J genes are TRBV4-1 and TRBJ2-7; D is ambiguous. Trimming left V 1 base short and J 1 base short, with 11 bases between. Germline loops: CDR1 MGHRA, CDR2 YSYEKL. This CDR3 is 15 amino acids long. The CDR3 spells CASSQVHGRSYEQYF. The CDR3 nucleotides read TGCGCCAGCAGCCAAGTTCACGGCAGGTCCTACGAGCAGTACTTC.

The chain has TRBV30 and TRBJ1-1; 12 nucleotides agree with TRBD1. Germline V gene sequence: CDR1 GTSNPN, CDR2 SVGIG (reference sequence). The CDR3 sequence is 14 residues long. V lost 0 bases to trimming and J lost 10 bases; unmatched junction nucleotides: 6. CDR3 protein: CAWSVAGTGGRAFF. The CDR3 coding sequence is TGTGCCTGGAGTGTAGCGGGGACAGGGGGCAGAGCTTTCTTT.

This clonotype came up a few times. The chain is built from TRBV3-1 and TRBJ2-2; possibly TRBD1 for D (5 bases). The CDR3 has 17 amino acids. The ends were cut back, 4 bases at V and 0 bases at J, with 15 bases in the middle. CDR1 and CDR2 from the germline V gene are LGHDT and YNNKEL (reference sequence). The CDR3 nucleotides are TGTGCCAGCAGCCCCCCATGGGGCCGGACGAACACCGGGGAGCTGTTTTTT. Protein product: CASSPPWGRTNTGELFF. Using reference TRBV3-1 and TRBJ2-2 for the parts outside the CDR3, the full variable domain is DTAVSQTPKYLVTQMGNDKSIKCEQNLGHDTMYWYKQDSKKFLKIMFSYNNKELIINETVPNRFSPKSPDKAHLNLHINSLELGDSAVYFCASSPPWGRTNTGELFFGEGSRLTVL.

This clonotype has a count of ten or more. The V call is TRBV6-1, the J call TRBJ2-6, with D possibly being TRBD1 (6 bases). V was shortened by 5 bases and J by 1 base, with 15 bases between the two germline ends. Germline V gives CDR1 MNHNS, CDR2 SASEGT. This CDR3 region has 17 residues. The CDR3 loop reads CASSLNGDISGANVLTF. CDR3 DNA: TGTGCCAGCAGTCTGAATGGGGACATATCTGGGGCCAACGTCCTGACTTTC.

The chain recombines TRBV3-1 with TRBJ2-1; possibly TRBD1 for D (6 bases). Germline V gives CDR1 LGHDT, CDR2 YNNKEL (reference sequence). V lost 0 bases, J lost 9 bases, and 9 bases lay in between. The CDR3 sequence is 13 residues long. The chain's CDR3 is CASSQDRGGEQFF. The DNA of the CDR3 is TGTGCCAGCAGCCAAGACAGGGGTGGTGAGCAGTTCTTC.

The V and J genes are TRBV6-2 or TRBV6-3 and TRBJ2-1; D gene uncertain. CDR1 and CDR2 from the germline V gene are MNHEY and SVGEGT. Deletions cut 5 bases from V and 2 bases from J, with 7 bases between. This CDR3 is built from 13 residues. CDR3 amino acids: CASSKYAYNEQFF. CDR3 nucleotide sequence: TGTGCCAGCAGTAAGTACGCCTACAATGAGCAGTTCTTC.

Many counts were recorded for this clonotype. The chain recombines TRBV6-6 with TRBJ2-7, with D perhaps being TRBD1 or TRBD2 (5 bases each). CDR3 length: 12 residues. Deletions cut 2 bases from V and 4 bases from J, with 6 bases between. Germline CDR1 is MNHNY and CDR2 is SVGAGI (reference sequence). The CDR3 nucleotides are TGTGCCAGCAGTTACGAGGGGTACGAGCAGTACTTC. Translating gives CASSYEGYEQYF.

This clonotype was seen more than once but under ten times. The rearrangement links TRBV13 to TRBJ1-1; no firm D call. The CDR3 length is 15 residues. V was cut by 0 bases and J by 0 bases, with 8 bases left in between. Germline V gene lookup returns CDR1 PRHDT and CDR2 FYEKMQ (reference sequence). The CDR3 region is CASSLGRDVNTEAFF. CDR3 nucleotide sequence: TGTGCCAGCAGCTTAGGCCGAGACGTGAACACTGAAGCTTTCTTT.

This clonotype was found many times. Sequence at one end of the junction differs from germline and may be a read error. The rearrangement joins TRBV20-1 to TRBJ2-1, with D perhaps TRBD2 (7 bases). Germline V gene data show CDR1 as DFQATT and CDR2 as SNEGSKA (reference sequence). The CDR3 has 13 amino acids. The CDR3 reads CSARDRAGAARLF. CDR3 bases: TGCAGTGCTAGAGATCGGGCGGGGGCGGCCCGTCTCTTC.

This clonotype has a count of ten or more. The rearrangement links TRBV20-1 to TRBJ2-1; a possible D gene is TRBD1 (5 bases). V lost 5 bases and J lost 9, with 14 bases in between. Per germline, CDR1 DFQATT and CDR2 SNEGSKA (reference sequence). CDR3 length: 12 residues. The CDR3 reads CSASTEMPEQFF. The CDR3, as DNA: TGCAGTGCTTCGACAGAAATGCCTGAGCAGTTCTTC.

This clonotype was seen more than once but under ten times. In nucleotides, the CDR3 is TGTGCCAGCAGCCCCCATGGGACAGTTAATTCACCCCTCCACTTT. This gives the protein CASSPHGTVNSPLHF. J is TRBJ1-6 and V is TRBV7-3; 7 bases map to TRBD1. The CDR3 covers 15 residues. Trimming took 5 bases from V and 6 from J; bases not matched to a gene: 7. Germline CDR1 is SGHTA and CDR2 is FQGTGA. Supplemented by reference TRBV7-3 and TRBJ1-6, the full variable domain reads GAGVSQTPSNKVTEKGKYVELRCDPISGHTALYWYRQSLGQGPEFLIYFQGTGAADDSGLPNDRFFAVRPEGSVSTLKIQRTERGDSAVYLCASSPHGTVNSPLHFGNGTRLTVT.